This TCR beta chain is drawn from a study of T-cell reconstitution after alpha-beta-depleted transplantation in children. Unique molecular identifiers were incorporated when the TCRbeta library was constructed. TCRdb re-called the PCR reads through MiXCR, storing one row per CDR3 protein. Of nearly 550,000 distinct CDR3 sequences listed, roughly 18% are singletons. This CDR3 is 14 amino acids long. Germline assignment: CDR1 SEHNR and CDR2 FQNEAQ (reference sequence). V gave up 5 bases and J gave up 4 bases; unmatched junction bases: 5. There are many counts of this clonotype. The chain joins TRBV7-9 to TRBJ2-1; 7 bases are shared with TRBD1. Specimen: PBMCs from the stem cell graft donor, collected from the stem cell graft. This sequence originates from a human donor who donated a stem cell graft to a child with acute lymphoblastic leukemia. The CDR3, as DNA: TGTGCCAGCAGCCCGTCAGGGGGATACAATGAGCAGTTCTTC. Encoded protein: CASSPSGGYNEQFF.